This note documents a single T cell receptor beta chain sequence. Its antigen remains unidentified. Unique molecular identifiers tagged the TCR beta cDNA libraries. Input of roughly 0.95 to 11 million T cells yielded 500,000 to 650,000 cDNA molecules. TCRdb fed the PCR reads into MiXCR, producing one record per CDR3 protein. The sample shows about half a million distinct CDR3 sequences, around 31% of them seen only once. This sample is drawn from a study of post-analysis software for immune sequencing data. Findings of the study overall: Samples made in the same batch grouped tightly together by F measure. A significant reduction in normalized Chao1 diversity was observed in multiple sclerosis patients versus controls.

The sequence derives from a girl aged 2-17 years with multiple sclerosis. The sequencing input was blood.

The CDR3 spells CASSYGRRDTEAFF. In nucleotides, the CDR3 is TGTGCCAGCAGTTACGGCCGAAGGGACACTGAAGCTTTCTTT. This chain connects TRBV6-5 to TRBJ1-1; D gene unclear. The germline V gene has CDR1 MNHEY and CDR2 SVGAGI. Trimming removed 2 bases from V and 3 bases from J, with 10 bases in between. The CDR3 covers 14 residues.